This T cell receptor (beta chain) was found in a study of siplizumab effects on memory and regulatory T cells. The CDR3 sequence is 15 residues long. V trimming: 5 bases; J trimming: 8 bases; junction bases outside the gene matches: 10. Germline CDR1 SGHTA, CDR2 FQGTGA. TCRdb keeps only in-frame clones here, not all; method: immunoSEQ multiplex PCR. The repertoire holds 94,000 or so clones, with about 96% as singletons. The chain employs TRBV7-3 and TRBJ2-1, with 9 bases matching TRBD2. The sample taken for sequencing was naive CD4+ T cells sorted from blood. The receptor was isolated from a human donor in good health. CDR3 sequence: CASSPTGTSFDEQFF. The CDR3, as DNA: TGTGCCAGCAGCCCTACCGGGACTAGCTTCGATGAGCAGTTCTTC.